The 18 T cell receptor beta chains below all came from one sample that was sequenced in a study of regulatory T cells in long-lasting Graves disease. The time point denotes: newly diagnosed GD, antithyroid drugs for less than 3 months. PBMCs provided the RNA from which the TCR library was made. Library construction for TCR beta used iRepertoire HTBI primers and Arm-PCR of CDR3 regions. TCRdb re-called the multiplex PCR reads through MiXCR, storing one row per CDR3 protein. The sample records approximately 360,000 distinct CDR3 sequences, 10% to 15% being singletons. The same data also contributed to another study, on T cells in Graves' hyperthyroidism and ophthalmopathy.

The sample in question was peripheral blood mononuclear cells (PBMCs), obtained at new diagnosis, from a patient treated with antithyroid drugs. All receptors come from a woman under 30 with Graves disease.

As to this clonotype: A much larger clone lies a single base off, so this may be a read error. The chain has TRBV12-3 or TRBV12-4 and TRBJ1-6; 7 nucleotides align to TRBD1. This CDR3 is 14 amino acids long. The CDR3 DNA reads as TGTGTCAGCAACACACAGGGGAGATATTCACCCCTCCACTTT. Amino acid sequence: CVSNTQGRYSPLHF.

As to this clonotype: This may be a read error, as it is one base from a much larger clone. The J gene is TRBJ2-2, the V gene TRBV7-2; 11 bases align to TRBD2. CDR3 size: 16 residues. Germline loops: CDR1 SGHTA, CDR2 FQGNSA. The CDR3 nucleotides read TGTGCCAGCAGTAATAGCGGGGGGGCGAACACCGGGGAGCTGCTTTTT. This encodes CASSNSGGANTGELLF.

This clonotype has a count of ten or more. The V call is TRBV11-1, the J call TRBJ1-1; 7 bases match TRBD1. The V segment lost 5 bases and the J segment 0 bases; nucleotides outside the gene matches: 21. The length of the CDR3 is 20 residues. Germline CDR1 is SGHAT and CDR2 is FQDESV (reference sequence). Here the CDR3 reads CASSGNYRGGTGYVNTEAFF. DNA of the CDR3: TGTGCCAGCAGCGGGAACTACCGAGGGGGCACAGGATACGTGAACACTGAAGCTTTCTTT.

This clonotype turned up a few times. V is TRBV27 and J is TRBJ1-2; D gene unclear. Germline values: CDR1 MNHEY, CDR2 SMNVEV (reference sequence). The CDR3 extends over 12 amino acids. V shed 5 bases and J shed 4 bases, with 8 bases lying between them. The CDR3 protein is CASSGTSYGYTF. DNA for the CDR3: TGTGCCAGCAGTGGAACATCCTATGGCTACACCTTC.

This clonotype came up many times. The chain couples TRBV20-1 to TRBJ1-5; D remains ambiguous. The CDR3 is 12 amino acids. From germline, CDR1 is DFQATT and CDR2 SNEGSKA (reference sequence). The V and J ends lost 5 bases and 0 bases respectively, with 5 bases between them. The CDR3 sequence is CSAPYSNQPQHF. The CDR3 DNA sequence: TGCAGTGCTCCTTATAGCAATCAGCCCCAGCATTTT.

The chain joins TRBV4-2 to TRBJ2-1; 9 bases map to TRBD1. From germline, CDR1 is LGHNA and CDR2 YNFKEQ. The CDR3 loop spans 18 amino acids. V lost 1 base and J lost 3; bases outside the gene matches: 10. CDR3 sequence: CASSQGPSSGQGYNEQFF. CDR3 nucleotide sequence: TGTGCCAGCAGCCAAGGACCGAGTTCGGGACAGGGCTACAATGAGCAGTTCTTC.

This clonotype appeared a few times. The rearrangement links TRBV6-1 to TRBJ2-3; D uncertain. Germline V gives CDR1 MNHNS, CDR2 SASEGT. V was clipped by 10 bases and J by 9 bases, with 14 bases between them. This CDR3 region has 11 residues. CDR3 in amino acids: CAILRDVTQYF. For the CDR3, the DNA is TGTGCCATCCTAAGGGATGTAACGCAGTATTTT.

This clonotype was counted at least ten times. The gene calls are TRBV6-1 and TRBJ2-7; D is unclear. There are 17 residues in the CDR3. Germline V gives CDR1 MNHNS, CDR2 SASEGT. Trimming removed 6 bases from V and 3 bases from J, with 24 bases in between. Here the CDR3 reads CASRPGTGPNWDYEQYV. The DNA of the CDR3 is TGTGCCAGCAGGCCGGGCACCGGCCCAAATTGGGACTACGAGCAGTACGTC.

As concerns this clonotype: Without the conserved terminal phenylalanine or tryptophan, this CDR3 likely stems from a read error. The chain employs TRBV11-2 and TRBJ1-1; D gene ambiguous. Germline lookup yields CDR1 SGHAT and CDR2 FQNNGV. Deletions cut 4 bases from V and 3 bases from J, with 21 bases between. The CDR3 extends over 17 amino acids. CDR3 in amino acids: CASSSTYEGNLDTEAFS. For the CDR3, the DNA is TGTGCCAGCAGCTCTACCTATGAGGGAAACTTGGACACTGAAGCTTTCTCT.

This clonotype occurred many times. The chain carries TRBV6-1 and TRBJ2-2, with unresolved D. Trimming removed 5 bases from V and 6 bases from J, with 16 bases in between. This CDR3 spans 15 amino acids. CDR1 and CDR2 (germline): MNHNS, SASEGT. The CDR3 loop reads CASSREDVFPGELFF. The CDR3 DNA is TGTGCCAGCAGTCGCGAAGATGTTTTTCCCGGGGAGCTGTTTTTT.

V is TRBV30 and J is TRBJ2-1; D is unresolved. Trimming removed 5 bases at V and 7 bases at J, with 6 bases between. This CDR3 has 10 amino acids. Germline CDR1 GTSNPN, CDR2 SVGIG (reference sequence). The CDR3 DNA reads TGTGCCTGGGGCCGGAATGAGCAGTTCTTC. As protein: CAWGRNEQFF.

This clonotype has at least ten counts. V gene TRBV6-2 or TRBV6-3 combines with J gene TRBJ2-7; D unresolved. Trimming took 6 bases from V and 2 from J, leaving 8 bases between them. The CDR3 runs to 12 residues. Per germline, CDR1 MNHEY and CDR2 SVGEGT. The CDR3 coding sequence is TGTGCCAGCAGCGGCGGTGCCTACGAGCAGTACTTC. This gives the protein CASSGGAYEQYF.

The chain combines TRBV7-9 with TRBJ2-7, with a weak D call TRBD2 (6 bases). CDR3 size: 15 residues. Trimming removed 6 bases from V and 4 bases from J, with 19 bases in between. The germline gives CDR1 SEHNR, CDR2 FQNEAQ (reference sequence). CDR3 loop: CASSLTGRNPYEQYF. The CDR3 DNA follows: TGTGCCAGCAGTTTGACCGGGAGAAACCCTTACGAGCAGTACTTC.

This clonotype was recorded a few times. This rearrangement joins TRBV6-1 to TRBJ2-1; 9 positions agree with TRBD1. This CDR3 is built from 16 residues. Germline V CDR1 and CDR2: MNHNS, SASEGT. The trim removed 6 bases at V and 2 bases at J, leaving 8 bases unmatched. The DNA for the CDR3 is TGTGCCAGCAGAGAACAGGGGGCGAGTCCCTACAATGAGCAGTTCTTC. Residues: CASREQGASPYNEQFF.

This clonotype occurred many times. The chain is built from TRBV6-2 or TRBV6-3 and TRBJ2-2, with TRBD1 matching 8 bases. With V trimmed by 10 bases and J by 1 base, 5 bases remained unmatched. Per the germline V gene, CDR1 is MNHEY and CDR2 is SVGEGT. The CDR3 runs 14 residues. The CDR3 spells CAIRGTGNTGELFF. CDR3 sequence (DNA): TGTGCCATCCGGGGGACAGGGAACACCGGGGAGCTGTTTTTT.

This clonotype was observed at least ten times. V usage is TRBV29-1 and J usage is TRBJ2-3; D gene ambiguous. Deletions cut 4 bases from V and 6 bases from J, with 8 bases between. Germline CDR1 is SQVTM and CDR2 is ANQGSEA. This CDR3 spans 11 amino acids. The DNA of the CDR3 is TGCAGCGTTGTCCTAGTTGATACGCAGTATTTT. Amino acids: CSVVLVDTQYF.

This clonotype was detected ten times or more. The V gene is TRBV18, the J gene TRBJ1-2; TRBD1 is a possible D gene (5 bases). V was pared by 2 bases and J by 8 bases, with 15 bases between. CDR1 and CDR2 (germline): KGHSH, LQKENI. This CDR3 is built from 14 residues. The DNA for the CDR3 is TGTGCCAGCTCACCAATAGGCCAGGGTGAAGGCTACACCTTC. Its protein product is CASSPIGQGEGYTF. The variable domain in full, completed from reference TRBV18 and TRBJ1-2, reads NAGVMQNPRHLVRRRGQEARLRCSPMKGHSHVYWYRQLPEEGLKFMVYLQKENIIDESGMPKERFSAEFPKEGPSILRIQQVVRGDSAAYFCASSPIGQGEGYTFGSGTRLTVV.

The V call is TRBV6-6, the J call TRBJ1-2; 7 bases are shared with TRBD1. J was trimmed by 6 bases and V by 0 bases; bases with no gene match: 4. The CDR3 loop spans 14 amino acids. CDR1 is MNHNY and CDR2 is SVGAGI in the germline V gene (reference sequence). The CDR3 reads CASSYSDRQNGYTF. CDR3 DNA: TGTGCCAGCAGTTACTCGGACAGGCAAAATGGCTACACCTTC.